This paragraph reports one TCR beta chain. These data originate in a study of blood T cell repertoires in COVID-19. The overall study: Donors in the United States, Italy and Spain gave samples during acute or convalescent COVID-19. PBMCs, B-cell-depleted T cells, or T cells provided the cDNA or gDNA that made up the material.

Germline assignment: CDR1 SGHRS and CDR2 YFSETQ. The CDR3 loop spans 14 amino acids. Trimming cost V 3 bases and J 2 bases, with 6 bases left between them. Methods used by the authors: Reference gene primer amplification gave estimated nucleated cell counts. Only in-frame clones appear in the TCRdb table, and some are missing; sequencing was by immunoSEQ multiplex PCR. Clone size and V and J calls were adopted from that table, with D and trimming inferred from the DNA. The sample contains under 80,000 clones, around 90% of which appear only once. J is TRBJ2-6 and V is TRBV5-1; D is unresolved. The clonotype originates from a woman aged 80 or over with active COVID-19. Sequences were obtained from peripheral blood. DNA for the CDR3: TGCGCCAGCAGCTCAAGCGCTGGGGCCAACGTCCTGACTTTC. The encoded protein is CASSSSAGANVLTF. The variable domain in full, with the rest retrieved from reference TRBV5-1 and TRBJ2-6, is KAGVTQTPRYLIKTRGQQVTLSCSPISGHRSVSWYQQTPGQGLQFLFEYFSETQRNKGNFPGRFSGRQFSNSRSEMNVSTLELGDSALYLCASSSSAGANVLTFGAGSRLTVL.